The 11 T cell receptor beta chains given below trace back to one sample, sequenced in a study of shared clonotypes between healthy human individuals. It was CD45RO-negative cells, positively selected for CCR7, that made up naive CD8 cells, with terminally differentiated effector memory CD45RA+ cells excluded. The assay was immunoSEQ multiplex PCR, and TCRdb's table has in-frame clones only and misses some. The sample has around 1.9 million clones, around 93% seen once. The material sequenced was naive CD8+ T cells from PBMCs. These receptors all come from a man between 18 and 35 years old in good health. Some clones in this sample may be carry-over from other donors' samples.

Concerning this clone itself: Other nucleotide sequences from this sample produce the same CDR3. The genes are TRBV28 and TRBJ2-7, with 8 bases fitting TRBD1. Germline lookup yields CDR1 MDHEN and CDR2 SYDVKM. J was trimmed by 4 bases and V by 2 bases; bases with no gene match: 4. The CDR3 has 14 residues. This CDR3 is CASSLPDRAYEQYF. The CDR3 region has the DNA TGTGCCAGCAGTTTACCGGACAGGGCATACGAGCAGTACTTC.

In regard to this clone: The same CDR3 also results from other DNA sequences found in this sample. The rearrangement uses TRBV9 and TRBJ2-1, with 9 nucleotides matching TRBD2. The CDR3 is 15 residues long. Germline V CDR1 and CDR2: SGDLS, YYNGEE. J lost 6 bases, V lost 1 base, and 5 bases had no gene match. In nucleotides, the CDR3 is TGTGCCAGCAGCGTATCGGGACTAGCCGCCAATGAGCAGTTCTTC. This sequence encodes CASSVSGLAANEQFF.

V and J are TRBV7-9 and TRBJ2-1; no definite D call. V dropped 3 bases and J dropped 0 bases, with 12 bases sitting between them. The CDR3 loop spans 16 amino acids. Germline V gives CDR1 SEHNR, CDR2 FQNEAQ (reference sequence). CDR3 region: CASSFSGVSSYNEQFF. The DNA of the CDR3 is TGTGCCAGCAGCTTCTCTGGGGTCAGCTCCTACAATGAGCAGTTCTTC.

This rearrangement joins TRBV27 to TRBJ2-3; no definite D call. CDR1 is MNHEY, CDR2 SMNVEV, per germline (reference sequence). This CDR3 is built from 15 residues. V was pared by 2 bases and J by 0 bases, with 9 bases between. DNA of the CDR3: TGTGCCAGCAGTTTAATGGCGTCTAGCACAGATACGCAGTATTTT. Its translation: CASSLMASSTDTQYF.

The chain combines TRBV5-1 with TRBJ2-1; D gene ambiguous. CDR1 SGHRS and CDR2 YFSETQ come from the germline V gene. V lost 4 bases and J lost 12, with 14 bases in between. The CDR3 runs 12 residues. The CDR3 DNA sequence: TGCGCCAGCAGCATTGGACCTGCGACGCAGTTCTTC. Its protein is CASSIGPATQFF.

This chain connects TRBV28 to TRBJ2-7, with D perhaps matching TRBD2 (6 bases). The CDR3 loop spans 13 amino acids. Germline CDR1 is MDHEN and CDR2 is SYDVKM. V lost 6 bases to trimming and J lost 5 bases, with 14 bases between them. The CDR3 DNA is TGTGCCAGCAGCGGGACTCGCCCCCACGAGCAGTACTTC. It specifies CASSGTRPHEQYF.

The chain uses TRBV27 and TRBJ2-1, with D perhaps matching TRBD2 (6 bases). The germline V and J ends were trimmed by 7 bases and 6 bases, with 19 bases remaining between them. The CDR3 is 15 amino acids. Germline CDR1 MNHEY, CDR2 SMNVEV (reference sequence). The CDR3 sequence is CASTIGLSRGNEQFF. CDR3 DNA: TGTGCCAGCACTATAGGACTATCAAGGGGCAATGAGCAGTTCTTC.

The V call is TRBV18, the J call TRBJ2-2; either TRBD1 or TRBD2 may fit D (5 bases each). Trimming left V 5 bases short and J 2 bases short, with 12 bases between. The CDR3 is 15 residues long. Germline assignment: CDR1 KGHSH and CDR2 LQKENI. CDR3 DNA: TGTGCCAGCTCAGCCGGGACGGGAAACACCGGGGAGCTGTTTTTT. It codes for CASSAGTGNTGELFF. Combining the CDR3 with reference TRBV18 and TRBJ2-2 gives the whole variable domain NAGVMQNPRHLVRRRGQEARLRCSPMKGHSHVYWYRQLPEEGLKFMVYLQKENIIDESGMPKERFSAEFPKEGPSILRIQQVVRGDSAAYFCASSAGTGNTGELFFGEGSRLTVL.

V and J are TRBV5-6 and TRBJ1-1; tentative D call: TRBD1 (6 bases). The CDR3 length is 12 residues. Trimming shortened V by 1 base and J by 6 bases, and 7 bases separated the two germline ends. Germline CDR1 SGHDT, CDR2 YYEEEE. CDR3 nucleotides: TGTGCCAGCAGCTTGTGGACAGCTGAAGCTTTCTTT. It translates to CASSLWTAEAFF.

The chain links TRBV28 to TRBJ1-2; TRBD1 aligns across 8 bases. Germline V CDR1 and CDR2: MDHEN, SYDVKM. The CDR3 contains 15 residues. Trimming at V came to 4 bases and at J to 2 bases, leaving 6 bases not matched to a gene. This CDR3 reads CASSSTGVRNYGYTF. CDR3 in DNA: TGTGCCAGCAGTTCGACAGGGGTGAGAAACTATGGCTACACCTTC.

This sequence joins TRBV15 and TRBJ1-1; D possibly corresponds to TRBD1 (5 bases). The V end was cut by 0 bases, the J end by 10 bases, with 15 bases between. CDR1 is LNHNV, CDR2 YYDKDF, per germline (reference sequence). CDR3 length: 14 amino acids. The CDR3 coding sequence is TGTGCCACCAGCAGAGAACAGGAGGGTATGGTAGCTTTCTTT. Its protein is CATSREQEGMVAFF.